These 6 T cell receptor beta chains originate from one sample sequenced in a study of T cells in Graves' hyperthyroidism and ophthalmopathy (dated by TCRdb to the late 2010s). Library prep was done by multiplex PCR. Sequenced using an Illumina HiSeq 2000. Amplification of TCR beta CDR3 regions was carried out from RNA transcripts. For the first round of RT-PCR on the TCR CDR3, the HTBI primer set was used together with the Qiagen OneStep RT-PCR kit. TCRdb reanalyzed the raw reads on its own, using fastp at Q25 for trimming and MiXCR for clone calling, and kept in-frame beta chains. Every entry covers one CDR3 protein and lists the most common genes and DNA from its rows. This sample has around 540,000 distinct CDR3 sequences in its table, and roughly a sixth of those were observed once. Of the sample, 25% to 30% is held by the ten largest clones. The sequencing sample was made of blood. These receptors all stem from a woman aged 30 to 39 with Graves' ophthalmopathy.

This clonotype was detected ten times or more. This chain uses TRBV30 with TRBJ2-1; a weak D match, TRBD1 (5 bases). The CDR3 sequence is 12 residues long. Per germline, CDR1 GTSNPN and CDR2 SVGIG (reference sequence). V was pared by 4 bases and J by 5 bases, with 9 bases between. The CDR3 loop is CAWKYRNNEQFF. CDR3 coding DNA: TGTGCCTGGAAATACAGGAACAATGAGCAGTTCTTC.

In its sample, this clonotype was seen many times. In DNA, the CDR3 is TGTGCCAGCAGCTTAGAGACCGTCTACGAGCAGTACTTC. Its translation is CASSLETVYEQYF. V gene TRBV7-2 combines with J gene TRBJ2-7; no definite D call. The germline V gene has CDR1 SGHTA and CDR2 FQGNSA. Trimming took 1 base from V and 3 from J, leaving 7 bases between them. There are 13 residues in the CDR3.

This chain links TRBV19 with TRBJ2-1; the match to TRBD2 covers 11 bases. Trimming cost V 4 bases and J 8 bases; bases outside gene matches: 7. There are 15 residues in the CDR3. Germline loops: CDR1 LNHDA, CDR2 SQIVND (reference sequence). The CDR3 DNA sequence: TGTGCCAGTAGTACTTCCGGGACTAGCGGTTATGAGCAGTTCTTC. Its protein is CASSTSGTSGYEQFF.

This clonotype was seen ten or more times. The V call is TRBV6-2 or TRBV6-3, the J call TRBJ2-1; 16 bases are shared with TRBD2. Germline lookup yields CDR1 MNHEY and CDR2 SVGEGT. The J segment lost 5 bases and the V segment lost 6 bases, leaving 4 bases of the junction unmatched. CDR3 length equals 16 residues. The CDR3 DNA is TGTGCCAGCAGCTTGGGACTAGCGGGGGGGGACAATGAGCAGTTCTTC. This codes for CASSLGLAGGDNEQFF.

This chain uses TRBV10-3 with TRBJ2-1; TRBD2 might be the D (5 bases). Trimming took off 2 bases at V and 6 bases at J, with 14 bases between the two ends. Per the germline V gene, CDR1 is ENHRY and CDR2 is SYGVKD. This CDR3 spans 15 amino acids. This CDR3 reads CAISEGLASLNEQFF. The CDR3, as DNA: TGTGCCATCAGTGAGGGTCTAGCTTCCCTCAATGAGCAGTTCTTC.

This clonotype was seen more than once but under ten times. The chain uses TRBV14 and TRBJ2-1, with no clear D. Germline-derived CDR1 and CDR2 are SGHDN and FVKESK. The CDR3 is made up of 12 amino acids. V lost 0 bases, J lost 8 bases, and 5 bases lay in between. The CDR3: CASSQESHEQFF. For the CDR3, the DNA is TGTGCCAGCAGCCAAGAGTCCCATGAGCAGTTCTTC.